This T cell receptor beta chain emerged from a study of Ad26.COV2.S vaccination and SARS-CoV-2 variants. As to treatment: roughly 20 received Ad26.COV2.S at low or high dose, single or two shots; about 5 received placebo; per-sample allocation not given. Sampling was performed 63 days after the first vaccine or placebo injection. V lost 4 bases to trimming and J lost 5 bases, with 15 bases between them. This CDR3 has 14 amino acids. CDR1 is SGHAT, CDR2 FQNNGV, per germline. Some clones are missing from TCRdb's copy, which holds only in-frame ones; the method was immunoSEQ multiplex PCR. The sample records fewer than 800,000 clones, roughly nine tenths being singletons.

The J gene is TRBJ2-7, the V gene TRBV11-2, with D possibly being TRBD2 (6 bases). The sample was peripheral blood, taken in a trial of Ad26.COV2.S vaccine versus placebo. This sequence originates from a person between 18 and 65 years old who received the Ad26.COV2.S COVID-19 vaccine or a placebo. This CDR3 is CASSWGVAQDEQYF. The CDR3 nucleotides read TGTGCCAGCAGCTGGGGGGTCGCCCAGGACGAGCAGTACTTC.